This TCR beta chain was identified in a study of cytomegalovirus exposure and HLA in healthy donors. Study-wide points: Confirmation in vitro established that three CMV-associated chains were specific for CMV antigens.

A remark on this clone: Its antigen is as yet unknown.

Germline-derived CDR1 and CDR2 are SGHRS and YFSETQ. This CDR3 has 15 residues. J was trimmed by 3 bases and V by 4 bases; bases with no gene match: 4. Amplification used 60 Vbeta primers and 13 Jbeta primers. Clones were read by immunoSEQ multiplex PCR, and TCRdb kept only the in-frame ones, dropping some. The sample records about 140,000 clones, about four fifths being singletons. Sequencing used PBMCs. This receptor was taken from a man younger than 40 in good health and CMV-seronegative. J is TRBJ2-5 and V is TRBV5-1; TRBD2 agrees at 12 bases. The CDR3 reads CASSPGLAGKETQYF. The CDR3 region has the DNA TGCGCCAGCAGCCCCGGACTAGCGGGGAAAGAGACCCAGTACTTC.